A selection of T cell receptor beta chains follows, all from one sample in a study of technical replicates of blood from four donors. Sequenced by immunoSEQ multiplex PCR; TCRdb stores in-frame clones only, minus some. There are roughly 90,000 clones in the sample; around 96% occur only once, and about 0.38% lies in the top ten. Sequenced material: T cells isolated from PBMCs. All receptors derive from a human donor in good health. CDR3s include the opening cysteine and the closing phenylalanine or tryptophan. The D gene is left open where the match is weak. Only some rows state a clone size, as once, few, many or a class for expanded clones.

cdr3_nt	cdr3_aa	j_call	clone_size	d_call	v_call
TGTGCCAGCCAGGGACAGTTGAACACTGAAGCTTTCTTT	CASQGQLNTEAFF	TRBJ1-1	NA	TRBD1	TRBV18
TGTGCCAGCAGTACGGGTCTTAACTCTGGAAACACCATATATTTT	CASSTGLNSGNTIYF	TRBJ1-3	NA	NA	TRBV6-5
TGTGCCAGCAGGGGCCCAGGGGGCTACACCTTC	CASRGPGGYTF	TRBJ1-2	NA	NA	TRBV6-5
TGCGCCAGCAGCTTGGCCAGTCCAACAGAGACCCAGTACTTC	CASSLASPTETQYF	TRBJ2-5	NA	NA	TRBV5-1
TGTGCCAGCAGCCCCATTATGGGAGGTGGGAACACTGAAGCTTTCTTT	CASSPIMGGGNTEAFF	TRBJ1-1	NA	NA	TRBV7-9
TGTGCCAGCAGCTTAGCGGCGGGAGTTTACAATGAGCAGTTCTTC	CASSLAAGVYNEQFF	TRBJ2-1	NA	TRBD2	TRBV7-2
TGTGCCAGTACCCGGCGCAGGGGGACTAGCGGGGATAAAGAGACCCAGTACTTC	CASTRRRGTSGDKETQYF	TRBJ2-5	once	TRBD2	TRBV19
TGCAGCGTTTGGCCAGAAGTGAACACCGGGGAGCTGTTTTTT	CSVWPEVNTGELFF	TRBJ2-2	NA	NA	TRBV29-1
TGTGCCAGCAGCTTCCGGGGGATTTGGGATGAGCAGTTCTTC	CASSFRGIWDEQFF	TRBJ2-1	NA	NA	TRBV7-8
TGTGCCAGCAGTTACAACTCTCTGGGGGAGCTGTTTTTT	CASSYNSLGELFF	TRBJ2-2	NA	NA	TRBV6-5
TGTGCCAGCAGTTTCATCTCAGCGGGAGCGGCAGATACGCAGTATTTT	CASSFISAGAADTQYF	TRBJ2-3	once	TRBD2	TRBV27
TGTGCCAGTAGTTTTAGTCCCTCCTACGAGCAGTACTTC	CASSFSPSYEQYF	TRBJ2-7	NA	NA	TRBV19
TGCGCCAGCAGCTTGGGGGAGGGGCTATCCTACGAGCAGTACTTC	CASSLGEGLSYEQYF	TRBJ2-7	NA	TRBD2	TRBV5-1
TGTGCCAGCAGCTTGGACCCGCAATCAGGCGCACCGTCAATAGGCTACACCTTC	CASSLDPQSGAPSIGYTF	TRBJ1-2	NA	NA	TRBV5-4
TGTGCCAGTAGTATAGTGAGCTCTGGGGCCAACGTCCTGACTTTC	CASSIVSSGANVLTF	TRBJ2-6	NA	NA	TRBV19
TGTGCCAGCAGCGTAGAATCGGGAGACTATATTAACTATGGCTACACCTTC	CASSVESGDYINYGYTF	TRBJ1-2	NA	NA	TRBV9
TGTGCCAGCAGTGAATTAGGGGCTAGCGGTGAGCAGTTCTTC	CASSELGASGEQFF	TRBJ2-1	NA	TRBD2	TRBV25-1
TGTGCCAGCAGACCTAGCGGGAGCTATGAGCAGTTCTTC	CASRPSGSYEQFF	TRBJ2-1	NA	TRBD2	TRBV6-5
TGTGCCAGCAGTTACTGGCCGGGACAGGGTGAAGCTTTCTTT	CASSYWPGQGEAFF	TRBJ1-1	NA	TRBD1	TRBV6-5
TGCGCCAGCAGCCTGGGAACTAGCGGATACCAAGAGACCCAGTACTTC	CASSLGTSGYQETQYF	TRBJ2-5	NA	TRBD2	TRBV5-1
TGCGCCAGCAGTAGCGTCGGGACAGGAGCTCCCGAGCAGTACTTC	CASSSVGTGAPEQYF	TRBJ2-7	NA	TRBD1	TRBV10-2
TGTGCCAGCAGCTTAGTTGCGGGATCCAGCGGGGAGCTGTTTTTT	CASSLVAGSSGELFF	TRBJ2-2	NA	NA	TRBV7-9
TGTGCCAGCAGTGAAGGGGAGGTCGGGCAGAAAGCTTTCTTT	CASSEGEVGQKAFF	TRBJ1-1	NA	NA	TRBV6-1
TGCGCCAGCAGAAGCATTAGAGGACTCAATAATGAGCAGTTCTTC	CASRSIRGLNNEQFF	TRBJ2-1	NA	NA	TRBV4-1
TGTGCCAGTAGTGCCAGGGGGCCTTCTAATGAAAAACTGTTTTTT	CASSARGPSNEKLFF	TRBJ1-4	NA	TRBD1	TRBV19
TGTGCCAGCAGGATAGCGGGAGGGCTCTACGAGCAGTACTTC	CASRIAGGLYEQYF	TRBJ2-7	NA	TRBD2	TRBV27
TGCGCCAGCAGCCAGGGACTAGCGGGAGGGAAAGGCGAGCAGTACTTC	CASSQGLAGGKGEQYF	TRBJ2-7	NA	TRBD2	TRBV4-1
TGTGCCAGCAGCCCCGGGACAGGGATTTACGATGAGCAGTTCTTC	CASSPGTGIYDEQFF	TRBJ2-1	NA	TRBD1	TRBV9
TGTGCCAGCAGTTCAGGGGGGTACACCGGGGAGCTGTTTTTT	CASSSGGYTGELFF	TRBJ2-2	NA	NA	TRBV27
TGTGCCAGCAGTGAAACGGGACTAGCAGCCAATGAGCAGTTCTTC	CASSETGLAANEQFF	TRBJ2-1	NA	TRBD2	TRBV25-1
TGTGCCTGGAGTGTACCAAGGGGACAGACGCTTAACTATGGCTACACCTTC	CAWSVPRGQTLNYGYTF	TRBJ1-2	NA	TRBD1	TRBV30
TGTGCCAGCAGTACGCGAGGGTACGGGGCCAACGTCCTGACTTTC	CASSTRGYGANVLTF	TRBJ2-6	NA	NA	TRBV27
TGTGCCAGCAGTGTTGGGGGACAGGGGTATTTAGAGACCCAGTACTTC	CASSVGGQGYLETQYF	TRBJ2-5	NA	TRBD1	TRBV6-1
TGTGCCAGCAGCTTAGCGGGGGGGGACGAGCAGTACTTC	CASSLAGGDEQYF	TRBJ2-7	NA	TRBD2	TRBV7-9
TGTGCCAGCAGCCCGCAACAGGGGGCGGTCACAGATACGCAGTATTTT	CASSPQQGAVTDTQYF	TRBJ2-3	NA	TRBD1	TRBV7-9
TGTGCCAGCAGTAAAATTAAGGACATCTATGGCTACACCTTC	CASSKIKDIYGYTF	TRBJ1-2	NA	NA	TRBV6-1
TGTGCCAGCAGTGGACAGCCGTCTAATCAGCCCCAGCATTTT	CASSGQPSNQPQHF	TRBJ1-5	NA	NA	TRBV6-1
TGTGCCAGCAGCTTGACACTCCTGGCTGGGGGCGATGGGGAAAAACTGTTTTTT	CASSLTLLAGGDGEKLFF	TRBJ1-4	NA	NA	TRBV5-4
TGTGCCAGTAGTATCCCGACAGGGGGAGGATGCACCTTC	CASSIPTGGGCTF	TRBJ1-2	NA	TRBD1	TRBV19
TGCAGCGTTGGGGGACAGGACCGAGAAAAACTGTTTTTT	CSVGGQDREKLFF	TRBJ1-4	NA	TRBD1	TRBV29-1
TGTGCCAGCAGTTTAACCGGAGATACGCAGTATTTT	CASSLTGDTQYF	TRBJ2-3	NA	NA	TRBV27
TGTGCCAGCAGCAAAGTGCCCTACGACAGATCCTACGAGCAGTACTTC	CASSKVPYDRSYEQYF	TRBJ2-7	NA	NA	TRBV21-1
TGTGCCAGCAGTTATGGACAGGGAGTGGAAAAACTGTTTTTT	CASSYGQGVEKLFF	TRBJ1-4	NA	TRBD1	TRBV27
TGCGCCAGCAGCCAATTGCTAGGAGCTAACTATGGCTACACCTTC	CASSQLLGANYGYTF	TRBJ1-2	NA	NA	TRBV4-1
TGTGCCAGCAGCGTAGCCCTAGCGGGAGCCGGGGAGCTGTTTTTT	CASSVALAGAGELFF	TRBJ2-2	NA	TRBD2	TRBV9
TGCGCCAGCAGCCAAGACGATCTGACAGGGACATTCACAGATACGCAGTATTTT	CASSQDDLTGTFTDTQYF	TRBJ2-3	NA	TRBD1	TRBV4-3
TGTGCCAGCGCCAGGGGGCAGGGGCTCTACGAGCAGTACTTC	CASARGQGLYEQYF	TRBJ2-7	NA	TRBD1	TRBV27
TGTGCCAGCAGCAAGTTGGGGGCCCTAAGCACAGATACGCAGTATTTT	CASSKLGALSTDTQYF	TRBJ2-3	NA	NA	TRBV7-2